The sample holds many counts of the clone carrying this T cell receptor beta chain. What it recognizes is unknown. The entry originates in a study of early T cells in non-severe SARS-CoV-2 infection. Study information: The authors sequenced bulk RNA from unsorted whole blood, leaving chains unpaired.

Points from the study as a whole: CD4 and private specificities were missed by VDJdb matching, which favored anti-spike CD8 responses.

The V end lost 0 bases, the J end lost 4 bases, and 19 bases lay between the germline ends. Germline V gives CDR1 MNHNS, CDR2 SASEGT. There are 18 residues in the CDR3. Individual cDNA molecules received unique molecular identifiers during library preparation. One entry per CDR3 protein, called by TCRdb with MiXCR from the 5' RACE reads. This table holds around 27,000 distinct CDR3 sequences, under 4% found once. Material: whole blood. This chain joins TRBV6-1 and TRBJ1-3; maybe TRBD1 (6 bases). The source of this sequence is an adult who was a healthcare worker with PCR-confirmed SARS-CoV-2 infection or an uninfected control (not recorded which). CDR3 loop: CASSEAQGRGLGGNTIYF. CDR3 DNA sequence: TGTGCCAGCAGTGAAGCGCAGGGGAGGGGACTAGGCGGAAACACCATATATTTT.